This record concerns one T cell receptor beta chain sequence. The clone's antigen remains unknown. This sequence may be a read error, since a much larger clone differs from it by one base. Other DNA sequences in this specimen translate into the identical CDR3. Using the deep immunoSEQ assay, TCR CDR3 regions were amplified from genomic DNA by multiplex PCR. Extracted genomic DNA from each cell subset was distributed evenly across all wells of several immunoSEQ 96-well plates, and each plate was treated as a replicate. Each replicate PCR for unsorted PBMC received around 330 ng genomic DNA, equal to about 30,000 T cell genomes. Genomic DNA from unsorted PBMC was sequenced over ten immunoSEQ deep assay plates. The purified libraries were quantified using a Qubit 3.0 fluorometer, sized with a Bioanalyzer 2100, and then quantified again using the KAPA Library Quantification kit. A separate single-read 150-cycle Illumina NextSeq 550 flow cell was used to sequence each immunoSEQ 96-well plate. The authors' analysis ran thus. Because the immunoSEQ output held only junctional sequences and lacked quality scores, the filtering could not match the filtering applied to full-length reads. To assign V/J genes and CDR3, sequences were annotated using PyIR, a Python wrapper for IgBLAST v1.9, with IMGT germline references. Reads with weak V/J assignments (E-value above 1e-6), missing CDR3, stop codons, out-of-frame junctions, or ambiguous translated residues were removed. A V3J clonotype was defined by an identical inferred V gene, J gene, and CDR3 amino acid sequence. To compute the percentage overlap between repertoires, the number of shared unique clonotypes was divided by the size of the smaller repertoire. Three approaches were used to assess repertoire richness: RTK rarefaction, the Chao1 estimator, and Recon v2.1 estimates of unobserved clonotypes. TCRdb obtained this table from immuneACCESS and retained in-frame rearrangements with V and J assigned. These tables miss some clones; where compared with another copy, unresolved V genes account for less than half of the shortfall, and the remainder is unexplained. Clonal size and the V and J genes are those of that table, whereas D and trimming came from the DNA. A total of 400,000 to 500,000 clones appear in this sample, 79% of them only once. The ten largest clonotypes hold about an eighth of the sample.

These data belong to a study of shared clonotypes between healthy human individuals (dated by TCRdb to between 2020 and 2021). For the wider study: Three men and two women, aged 18 to 49 years, made up the cohort. Leukapheresis yielded between about 0.85 and 10 billion PBMCs per donor. Different laboratories and diverse techniques were used to prepare libraries and sequence TCR repertoires, to increase sequencing depth and limit assay-specific biases. The study deeply sequenced blood TCR repertoires of five healthy adults to estimate repertoire size and the extent of clonotype sharing between individuals. General findings and caveats noted by the study authors: Only blood was sampled, and tissue TCR repertoires likely differ from those in blood. Because the study included a small number of donors, the genetic and exposure-history diversity represented was limited. Based on pairwise subsampling, the degree of clonotype sharing among donors was expected to be affected by sequencing depth.

According to the germline V gene, CDR1 reads MRHNA and CDR2 reads SNTAGT. Clipping removes 3 bases from V and 4 bases from J, with 2 as the unmatched junction base count. The CDR3 spans 14 residues, from the cysteine through the phenylalanine. Only the CDR3 region is kept as DNA, spanning 42 bases read in frame from base 1. The donors were healthy, HIV-negative adults who had no recently reported acute infections or vaccinations. Every donor was a Caucasian adult residing in Nashville, Tennessee, USA. In the unsorted samples, roughly 90 million PBMCs were counted, and genomic DNA was extracted using the QIAamp DNA Blood Mini kit. After blood collection by leukapheresis, PBMCs were isolated using Ficoll-Histopaque density gradient centrifugation and then cryopreserved in the vapor phase of liquid nitrogen.

The specimen sequenced was PBMCs. This clonotype was obtained from a woman between 35 and 50 years old in good health. Some clones in this sample may be carry-over from other donors' samples. The rearrangement combines TRBV6-4 with TRBJ2-3, with 9 bases in between that match TRBD2. The DNA sequence is given as TGTGCCAGCAGTGAGGCGGGAGGGGCAGATACGCAGTATTTT. Protein translation: CASSEAGGADTQYF.